The 3 T cell receptor beta chains below were found in one sample sequenced in a study of blood T cell repertoires in COVID-19. Assay: immunoSEQ multiplex PCR; the TCRdb copy retains only in-frame clones and omits some. The repertoire holds roughly 68,000 clones, with almost 85% as singletons. Specimen: peripheral blood. Source of these receptors: a man in his forties or fifties with active COVID-19.

This clone was detected a few times. The J gene is TRBJ2-7, the V gene TRBV11-2; a weak D match, TRBD2 (5 bases). There are 18 residues in the CDR3. Trimming cost V 0 bases and J 2 bases, with 20 bases left between them. Germline assignment: CDR1 SGHAT and CDR2 FQNNGV. This CDR3 is CASSLDGMETLVAYEQYF. CDR3 DNA: TGTGCCAGCAGCTTAGATGGTATGGAGACACTAGTCGCCTACGAGCAGTACTTC. Using reference TRBV11-2 and TRBJ2-7 for the parts outside the CDR3, the full variable domain is EAGVAQSPRYKIIEKRQSVAFWCNPISGHATLYWYQQILGQGPKLLIQFQNNGVVDDSQLPKDRFSAERLKGVDSTLKIQPAKLEDSAVYLCASSLDGMETLVAYEQYFGPGTRLTVT.

The chain uses TRBV27 and TRBJ1-6; 10 nucleotides agree with TRBD1. The V segment lost 8 bases and the J segment 9 bases; nucleotides outside the gene matches: 10. Germline values: CDR1 MNHEY, CDR2 SMNVEV (reference sequence). This CDR3 comprises 15 residues. In DNA, the CDR3 is TGTGCCAGCCATCATTCCGGGACAGGGGTTTCACCCCTCCACTTT. This translates into CASHHSGTGVSPLHF.

The rearrangement links TRBV27 to TRBJ2-7, with D perhaps TRBD1 (5 bases). CDR3 length: 15 residues. The ends were cut back, 2 bases at V and 3 bases at J, with 14 bases in the middle. Germline values: CDR1 MNHEY, CDR2 SMNVEV (reference sequence). CDR3 sequence reads: CASSLLGQGIYEQYF. CDR3 nucleotide sequence: TGTGCCAGCAGTTTACTGGGCCAGGGAATCTACGAGCAGTACTTC.